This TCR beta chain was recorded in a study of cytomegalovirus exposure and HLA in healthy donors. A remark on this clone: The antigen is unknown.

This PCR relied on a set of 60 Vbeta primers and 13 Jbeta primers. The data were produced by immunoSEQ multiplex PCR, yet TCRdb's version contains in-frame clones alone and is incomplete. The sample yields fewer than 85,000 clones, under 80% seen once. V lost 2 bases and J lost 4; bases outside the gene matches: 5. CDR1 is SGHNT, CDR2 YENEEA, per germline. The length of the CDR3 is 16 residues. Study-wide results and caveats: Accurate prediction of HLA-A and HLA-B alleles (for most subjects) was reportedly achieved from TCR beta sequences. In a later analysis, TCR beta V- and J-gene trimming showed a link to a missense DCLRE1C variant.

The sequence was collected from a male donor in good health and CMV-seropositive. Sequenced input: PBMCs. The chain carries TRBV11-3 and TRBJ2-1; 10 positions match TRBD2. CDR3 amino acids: CASSLQREGPYNEQFF. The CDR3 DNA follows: TGTGCCAGCAGCTTACAGCGGGAGGGCCCTTACAATGAGCAGTTCTTC.